One sample yielded the 16 T cell receptor beta chains listed below, sequenced in a study of cytomegalovirus exposure and HLA in healthy donors. Amplification used 60 Vbeta primers and 13 Jbeta primers. Method: immunoSEQ multiplex PCR; TCRdb's copy keeps in-frame clones and lacks some. The sample lists around 150,000 clones, less than 9.5% occurring once. Sequencing was done on a sample of PBMCs. These receptors were obtained from a male donor in good health and CMV-seronegative.

This chain connects TRBV28 to TRBJ2-7; 7 bases agree with TRBD1. CDR1 and CDR2 from the germline V gene are MDHEN and SYDVKM. The CDR3 spans 13 residues. The trim removed 8 bases at V and 6 bases at J, leaving 10 bases unmatched. CDR3 sequence: CASGTVTLLEQYF. The DNA of the CDR3 is TGTGCCAGCGGGACAGTGACATTACTCGAGCAGTACTTC. Supplemented by reference TRBV28 and TRBJ2-7, the full variable domain reads DVKVTQSSRYLVKRTGEKVFLECVQDMDHENMFWYRQDPGLGLRLIYFSYDVKMKEKGDIPEGYSVSREKKERFSLILESASTNQTSMYLCASGTVTLLEQYFGPGTRLTVT.

This clone was seen more than once but under ten times. The genes are TRBV6-1 and TRBJ1-5; 8 bases line up with TRBD1. The length of the CDR3 is 15 residues. Germline V gives CDR1 MNHNS, CDR2 SASEGT. The junction had 6 bases not matched to a gene; V was cut back by 7 bases and J by 1 base. This CDR3 reads CASIPTGVSNQPQHF. The CDR3 DNA reads as TGTGCCAGCATCCCGACAGGGGTAAGCAATCAGCCCCAGCATTTT.

The chain uses TRBV7-9 and TRBJ1-1; TRBD1 might be the D (5 bases). Trimming pared 3 bases from V and 4 bases from J, leaving 9 bases between. The CDR3 covers 13 residues. The germline CDR1 and CDR2 sequences are SEHNR and FQNEAQ (reference sequence). CDR3 sequence: CASSFSGSTEAFF. CDR3 DNA sequence: TGTGCCAGCAGCTTTTCAGGGTCCACTGAAGCTTTCTTT.

This chain uses TRBV19 with TRBJ2-1; the D gene is possibly TRBD2 (5 bases). V lost 6 bases, J lost 6 bases, and 15 bases lay in between. Germline values: CDR1 LNHDA, CDR2 SQIVND (reference sequence). CDR3 size: 14 residues. The CDR3 here is CASSPAVSGNEQFF. CDR3 nucleotide sequence: TGTGCCAGTAGCCCAGCGGTTTCTGGCAATGAGCAGTTCTTC.

This clone was observed a few times. The rearrangement links TRBV5-1 to TRBJ2-5; unclear D gene. The length of the CDR3 is 12 residues. Deletions cut 4 bases from V and 0 bases from J, with 4 bases between. In germline, CDR1 is SGHRS, CDR2 YFSETQ. The DNA for the CDR3 is TGCGCCAGCAGCCCGTACCAAGAGACCCAGTACTTC. Protein sequence: CASSPYQETQYF.

The chain employs TRBV7-2 and TRBJ2-1; 14 bases map to TRBD2. The CDR3 length is 17 residues. Germline V lookup: CDR1 SGHTA, CDR2 FQGNSA. V trimming: 5 bases; J trimming: 6 bases; junction bases outside the gene matches: 9. CDR3 protein: CASSPGRGLAGVNEQFF. The CDR3 bases are TGTGCCAGCAGCCCGGGGAGGGGACTAGCGGGAGTCAATGAGCAGTTCTTC.

The chain combines TRBV21-1 with TRBJ1-6. TRBV21-1 represents a pseudogene. CDR3 length equals 17 residues. The CDR3: CASSKDGGTGKNSPLHF. The CDR3 DNA is TGTGCCAGCAGCAAAGACGGAGGTACGGGAAAGAATTCACCCCTCCACTTT.

The chain carries TRBV19 and TRBJ1-2, with unresolved D. Per germline, CDR1 LNHDA and CDR2 SQIVND (reference sequence). The CDR3 has 10 residues. V lost 6 bases and J lost 6, with 5 bases in between. CDR3 bases: TGTGCCAGTAGGGCACATGGCTACACCTTC. Protein: CASRAHGYTF.

The sample holds a few counts of this clone. This sequence joins TRBV13 and TRBJ2-1, with 8 bases fitting TRBD2. The junction had 12 bases not matched to a gene; V was cut back by 6 bases and J by 8 bases. The CDR3 has 15 residues. Per the germline V gene, CDR1 is PRHDT and CDR2 is FYEKMQ (reference sequence). The CDR3 loop reads CASSSESGTRDEQFF. The DNA of the CDR3 is TGTGCCAGCAGTTCGGAATCCGGGACTAGGGATGAGCAGTTCTTC.

Turning to this clone: Other DNA sequences in the sample encode the same CDR3. V gene TRBV4-3 combines with J gene TRBJ1-3; perhaps TRBD1 as D (5 bases). Germline V gene data show CDR1 as LGHNA and CDR2 as YSLEER. There are 15 residues in the CDR3. Trimming took 0 bases from V and 0 from J, leaving 6 bases between them. CDR3 in DNA: TGCGCCAGCAGCCAAGACAGGGACTCTGGAAACACCATATATTTT. Its protein is CASSQDRDSGNTIYF.

This clone was seen more than once but under ten times. The chain employs TRBV29-1 and TRBJ1-2, with 10 bases aligning to TRBD1. The germline V gene has CDR1 SQVTM and CDR2 ANQGSEA. The CDR3 is 11 residues long. With 7 bases clipped from V and 6 bases from J, the junction kept 2 bases outside the gene matches. The CDR3 loop reads CSAGQGDGYTF. The CDR3 nucleotides are TGCAGCGCCGGACAGGGGGATGGCTACACCTTC.

The chain employs TRBV2 and TRBJ2-3, with 9 positions matching TRBD2. CDR3 length: 17 amino acids. V gave up 0 bases and J gave up 2 bases; unmatched junction bases: 6. The germline V gene has CDR1 SNHLY and CDR2 FYNNEI. The chain's CDR3 is CASSEALLAGHTDTQYF. CDR3 DNA: TGTGCCAGCAGTGAAGCGCTTCTAGCGGGGCACACAGATACGCAGTATTTT.

This chain links TRBV2 with TRBJ2-1; 11 bases agree with TRBD2. The V gene's germline CDR1 is SNHLY and CDR2 FYNNEI. Trimming at V came to 3 bases and at J to 5 bases, leaving 9 bases not matched to a gene. The CDR3 totals 17 residues. The CDR3 DNA reads as TGTGCCAGCAGTGAGCCGGGAGAGGGACTAGCGGACAATGAGCAGTTCTTC. Protein: CASSEPGEGLADNEQFF.

The rearrangement uses TRBV6-5 and TRBJ1-1; tentatively, D is TRBD1 (5 bases). Trimming stripped 2 bases from V and 1 base from J, with 8 bases between. CDR1 and CDR2 from the germline V gene are MNHEY and SVGAGI. CDR3 length: 14 amino acids. The CDR3 DNA reads TGTGCCAGCAGTTACCGGCAGGGGAACACTGAAGCTTTCTTT. The encoded protein is CASSYRQGNTEAFF.

V gene TRBV7-9 combines with J gene TRBJ1-1, with a tentative D call TRBD1 (5 bases). Trimming shortened V by 0 bases and J by 1 base, and 18 bases separated the two germline ends. CDR3 size: 18 residues. Germline CDR1 is SEHNR and CDR2 is FQNEAQ (reference sequence). The CDR3 bases are TGTGCCAGCAGCTTAGCTATGGGGGGTGGATGGGGGAACACTGAAGCTTTCTTT. Translation gives CASSLAMGGGWGNTEAFF.

A few counts support this clone. This chain links TRBV19 with TRBJ2-2, with D possibly being TRBD2 (6 bases). CDR1 and CDR2 from the germline V gene are LNHDA and SQIVND (reference sequence). The CDR3 contains 15 residues. V lost 5 bases to trimming and J lost 3 bases, with 13 bases between them. CDR3: CASSSWDSHTGELFF. Written as DNA, the CDR3 is TGTGCCAGTAGTTCCTGGGACTCCCACACCGGGGAGCTGTTTTTT.